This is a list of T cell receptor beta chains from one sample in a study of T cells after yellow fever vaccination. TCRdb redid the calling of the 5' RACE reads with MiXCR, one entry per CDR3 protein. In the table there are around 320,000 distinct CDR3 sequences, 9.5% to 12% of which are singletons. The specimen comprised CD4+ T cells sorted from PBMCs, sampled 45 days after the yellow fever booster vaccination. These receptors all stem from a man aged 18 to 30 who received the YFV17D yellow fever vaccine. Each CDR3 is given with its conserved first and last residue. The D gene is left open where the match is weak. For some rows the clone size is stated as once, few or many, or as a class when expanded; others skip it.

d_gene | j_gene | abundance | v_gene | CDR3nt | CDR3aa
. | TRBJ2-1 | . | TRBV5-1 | TGCGCCAGCAGCTCGGGACACCTTAATAACAATGAGCAGTTCTTC | CASSSGHLNNNEQFF
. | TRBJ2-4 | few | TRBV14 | TGTGCCAGCAGCCAAGCGTACAGGGCCGAAAACATTCAGTACTTC | CASSQAYRAENIQYF
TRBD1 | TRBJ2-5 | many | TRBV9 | TGTGCCAGCAGCGACCCCGACAGGGGGGTGAACCAAGAGACCCAGTACTTC | CASSDPDRGVNQETQYF
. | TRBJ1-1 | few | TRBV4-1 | TGCGCCAGCAGCCAAAAAGGTAGAGGGAACACTGAAGCTTTCTTT | CASSQKGRGNTEAFF
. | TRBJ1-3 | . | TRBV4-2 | TGTGCCAGCAGCCGAGAAAGCAGGGTCCCTGGAAACACCATATATTTT | CASSRESRVPGNTIYF
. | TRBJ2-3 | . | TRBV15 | TGTGCCACCAGCAGTCAGGCCACAGATACGCAGTATTTT | CATSSQATDTQYF
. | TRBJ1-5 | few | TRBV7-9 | TGTGCCCGGGGGGGGGATCAGCCCCAGCATTTT | CARGGDQPQHF
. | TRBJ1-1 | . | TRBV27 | TGTGCCAGCAGTTTATTTGGAGGGAGCACTGAAGCTTTCTTT | CASSLFGGSTEAFF
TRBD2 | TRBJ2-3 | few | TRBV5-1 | TGCGCCAGCAGCTTGGACCCAGGCGGGGGGGATACGCAGTATTTT | CASSLDPGGGDTQYF
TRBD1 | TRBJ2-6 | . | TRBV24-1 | TGTGCCACCAGTTCTGGGACAGGGGTGTCCGGGGCCAACGTCCTGACTTTC | CATSSGTGVSGANVLTF
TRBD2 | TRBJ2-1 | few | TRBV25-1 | TGTGCCAGCAGTCCTCGGGAGGGGATAGACAATGAGCAGTTCTTC | CASSPREGIDNEQFF
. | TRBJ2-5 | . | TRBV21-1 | TGTGCCAGCAGCAAAGAGGCCCAGGGGAACCAAGAGACCCAGTACTTC | CASSKEAQGNQETQYF
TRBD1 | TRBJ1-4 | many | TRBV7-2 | TGTGCCAGCAGCCAGGGGGTGAATGAAAAACTGTTTTTT | CASSQGVNEKLFF
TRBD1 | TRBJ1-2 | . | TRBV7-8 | TGTGCCAGCAGCCCCCGGGACAGGGGTTTCCGCGGCTACACCTTC | CASSPRDRGFRGYTF
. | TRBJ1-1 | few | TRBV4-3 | TGCGCCAGCAGCCAAGGGCCAACCCGGACTTTCTTT | CASSQGPTRTFF
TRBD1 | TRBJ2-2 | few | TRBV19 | TGTGCCAGTGACAGGGGAGTTTATGCCGGGGAGCTGTTTTTT | CASDRGVYAGELFF
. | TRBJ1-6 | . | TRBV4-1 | TGCGCCAGCAGCCCCAAGCCCAGGGGCGAATATAATTCACCCCTCCACTTT | CASSPKPRGEYNSPLHF
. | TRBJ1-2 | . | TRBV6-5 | TGTGCCAGCAGGTCTCAGGGGACCTATGGCTACACCTTC | CASRSQGTYGYTF
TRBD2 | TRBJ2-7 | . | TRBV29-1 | TGCAGCGTTGGTCCAGCGGGGGTTACCTACGAGCAGTACTTC | CSVGPAGVTYEQYF
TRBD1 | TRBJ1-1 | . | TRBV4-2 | TGTGCCAGCAGCCACGCGGACAGGGGCACTGAAGCTTTCTTT | CASSHADRGTEAFF
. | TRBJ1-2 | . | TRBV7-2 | TGTGCCAGCAGCTTAGGTGACCACTATGGCTACACCTTC | CASSLGDHYGYTF
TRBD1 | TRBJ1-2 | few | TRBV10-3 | TGTGCCATCACAGGACAGGGTTTATATGGCTACACCTTC | CAITGQGLYGYTF
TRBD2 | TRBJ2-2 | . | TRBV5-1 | TGCGCCAGCAGCTTACGGACTAGCGGGGGCCTGGTCCAGGTTGGTTTTGGGGAGCTGTTTTTT | CASSLRTSGGLVQVGFGELFF
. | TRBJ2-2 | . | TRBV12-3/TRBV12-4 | TGTGCCAGCAGCCCACTGGGGCTCCTGAACACCGGGGAGCTGTTTTTT | CASSPLGLLNTGELFF
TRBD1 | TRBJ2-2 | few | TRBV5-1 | TGCGCCAGCAGCGAGGGGACAGGGGCCGGGGAGCTGTTTTTT | CASSEGTGAGELFF
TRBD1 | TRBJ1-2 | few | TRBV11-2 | TGTGCCAGCAGCTTAAGTGGGACAGGCTTCTACCTTTCCTTC | CASSLSGTGFYLSF
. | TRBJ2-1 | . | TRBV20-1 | TGCAGTGCTAGTGTCAGTGACCCCTACAATGAGCAGTTCTTC | CSASVSDPYNEQFF
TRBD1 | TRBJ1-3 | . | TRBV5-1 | TGCGCCAGCAGCTTACAGGGGATGTCGGCTGGAAACACCATATATTTT | CASSLQGMSAGNTIYF
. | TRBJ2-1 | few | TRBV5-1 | TGCGCCAGCAGCTGGAGCGTATCCTACAATGAGCAGTTCTTC | CASSWSVSYNEQFF
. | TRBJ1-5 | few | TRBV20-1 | TGCAGTGCTAGAGATCCACGTGGTCAGAGGCAGCCCCAGCATTTT | CSARDPRGQRQPQHF
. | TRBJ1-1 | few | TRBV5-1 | TGCGCCAGCAGCGGATCAGGACGGGACACTGAAGCTTTCTTT | CASSGSGRDTEAFF
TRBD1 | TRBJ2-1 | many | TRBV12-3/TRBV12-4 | TGTGCCAGCAGTCCTCCGGTCCGGACAGGGGGCAGGAATGAGCAGTTCTTC | CASSPPVRTGGRNEQFF
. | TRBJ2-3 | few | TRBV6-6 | TGTGCCAGCAGTTACTCACACCAGGAAGCCACAGATACGCAGTATTTT | CASSYSHQEATDTQYF
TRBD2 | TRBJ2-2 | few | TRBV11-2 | TGTGCCAGCAGCCTAAGGGGGGGACTAGTGATCGCCGGGGAGCTGTTTTTT | CASSLRGGLVIAGELFF
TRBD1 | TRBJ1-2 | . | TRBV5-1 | TGCGCCAGCAGCTTGGAACAGGGGATGGATGGCTACACCTTC | CASSLEQGMDGYTF
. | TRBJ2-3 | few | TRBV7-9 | TGTGCCAGCAGCCCCGGGGATACTAGCACAGATACGCAGTATTTT | CASSPGDTSTDTQYF
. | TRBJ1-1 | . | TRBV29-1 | TGCAGCGTTGGGACTAGTTCTTCCGAAGCTTTCTTT | CSVGTSSSEAFF
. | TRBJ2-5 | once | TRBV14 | TGTGCCAGCAGCCAAGAACAGGAGGGGACCCAGTACTTC | CASSQEQEGTQYF
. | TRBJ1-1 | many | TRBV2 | TGTGCCATCGAGGGGAGCGGAGATGAAGCTTTCTTT | CAIEGSGDEAFF
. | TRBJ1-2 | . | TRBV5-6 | TGTGCCAGCAGACCACCACCGGGACTGAAAAACTATGGCTACACCTTC | CASRPPPGLKNYGYTF
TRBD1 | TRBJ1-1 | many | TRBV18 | TGTGCCAGCTCACCAGACAGGGCCCATGAAGCTTTCTTT | CASSPDRAHEAFF
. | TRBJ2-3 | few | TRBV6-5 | TGTGCCAGCAGTGAATACAGGGAAGATACGCAGTATTTT | CASSEYREDTQYF
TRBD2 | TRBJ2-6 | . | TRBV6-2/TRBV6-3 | TGTGCCAGCGCCCCGGGGGGGCAGGCTGGGGCCAACGTCCTGACTTTC | CASAPGGQAGANVLTF
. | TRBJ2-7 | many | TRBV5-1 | TGCGCCAGCAGCTACACCGACCGGTCCTACGAGCAGTACTTC | CASSYTDRSYEQYF
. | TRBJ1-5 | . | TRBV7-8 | TGTGCCAGCAGCTTCGGCAGGGATGGTCAGCCCCAGCATTTT | CASSFGRDGQPQHF
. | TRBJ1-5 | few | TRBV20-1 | TGCAGTGCTAGAGGACCCGGGCGGGGCAATCAGCCCCAGCATTTT | CSARGPGRGNQPQHF
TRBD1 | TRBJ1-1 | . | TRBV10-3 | TGTGCCATCAGTGAGTATAACAGGGGGAACACTGAAGCTTTCTTT | CAISEYNRGNTEAFF
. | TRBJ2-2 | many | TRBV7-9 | TGTGCCAGCAGCTCCACGAGGGGCACCGGGGAGCTGTTTTTT | CASSSTRGTGELFF
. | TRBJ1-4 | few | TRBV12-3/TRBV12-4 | TGTGCCAGCAGTCTAAGATTTACAGGCGGGGGAAAACTGTTTTTT | CASSLRFTGGGKLFF
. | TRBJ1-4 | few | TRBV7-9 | TGTGCCAGCAGCTTAGCGCAACAGATGAATGAAAAACTGTTTTTT | CASSLAQQMNEKLFF
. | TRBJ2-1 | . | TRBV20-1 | TGCAGTGCTAGACCCCTGAGCAATGAGCAGTTCTTC | CSARPLSNEQFF
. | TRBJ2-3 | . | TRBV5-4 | TGTGCCAGCAGCTTGGAGAATGCAGATACGCAGTATTTT | CASSLENADTQYF
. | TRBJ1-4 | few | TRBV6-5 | TGTGCCAGCACCTCGATTGGGGCTAGGAGTGATGAAAAACTGTTTTTT | CASTSIGARSDEKLFF
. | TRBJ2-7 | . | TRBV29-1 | TGCAGCGTGGGTGAGCAGTCTCTCGAGCAGTACTTC | CSVGEQSLEQYF
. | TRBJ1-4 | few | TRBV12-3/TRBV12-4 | TGTGCCAGCAGAGACCTTTCGGCTAATGAAAAACTGTTTTTT | CASRDLSANEKLFF